This T cell receptor beta chain was identified during a study of cytomegalovirus exposure and HLA in healthy donors. Study-level findings and limits: In a later analysis, TCR beta V- and J-gene trimming was associated with a missense DCLRE1C variant.

With 60 Vbeta and 13 Jbeta primers, the PCR was carried out. Repertoires were generated with immunoSEQ multiplex PCR, while TCRdb's copy carries only in-frame clones and drops some. The sample carries 100,000 to 150,000 clones, 70% to 80% recorded once. Comments on this clone: Its cognate antigen is unknown.

This TCR came from a man between 18 and 35 years old in good health and CMV-seronegative. The specimen was PBMCs.

This CDR3 is CASSPRGLAGVSSTGELFF. CDR3 DNA sequence: TGTGCCAGCTCACCACGGGGACTAGCGGGAGTGAGTAGCACCGGGGAGCTGTTTTTT. This sequence joins TRBV18 and TRBJ2-2; 14 bases fit TRBD2. With V trimmed by 1 base and J by 4 bases, 8 bases remained unmatched. The germline V gene has CDR1 KGHSH and CDR2 LQKENI. The CDR3 spans 19 residues.